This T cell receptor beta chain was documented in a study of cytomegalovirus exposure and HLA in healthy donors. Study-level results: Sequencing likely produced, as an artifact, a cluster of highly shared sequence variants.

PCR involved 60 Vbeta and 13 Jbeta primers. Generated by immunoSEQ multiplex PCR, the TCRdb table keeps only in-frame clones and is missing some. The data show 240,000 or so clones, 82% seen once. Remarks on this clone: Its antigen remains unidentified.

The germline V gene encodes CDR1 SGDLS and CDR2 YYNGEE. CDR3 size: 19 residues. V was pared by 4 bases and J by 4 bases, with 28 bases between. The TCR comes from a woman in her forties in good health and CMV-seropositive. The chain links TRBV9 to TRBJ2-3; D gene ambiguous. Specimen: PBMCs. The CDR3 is CASSFSSNYERSPPDTQYF. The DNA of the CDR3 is TGTGCCAGCAGCTTCTCCTCCAACTACGAAAGGTCCCCTCCAGATACGCAGTATTTT.